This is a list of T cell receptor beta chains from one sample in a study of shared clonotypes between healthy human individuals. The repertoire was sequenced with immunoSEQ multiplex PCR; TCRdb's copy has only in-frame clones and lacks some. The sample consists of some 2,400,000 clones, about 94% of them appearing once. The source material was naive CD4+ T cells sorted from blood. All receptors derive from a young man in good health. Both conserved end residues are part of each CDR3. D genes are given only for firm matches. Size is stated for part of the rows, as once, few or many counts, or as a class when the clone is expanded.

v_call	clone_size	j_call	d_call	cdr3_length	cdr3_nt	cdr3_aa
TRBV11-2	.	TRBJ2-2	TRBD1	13	TGTGCCAGCAGCAGAGGGGGCTCCGGGGAGCTGTTTTTT	CASSRGGSGELFF
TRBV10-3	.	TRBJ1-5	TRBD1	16	TGTGCCATCAGTGAGTCGGTGTCAGGGGGCGATCAGCCCCAGCATTTT	CAISESVSGGDQPQHF
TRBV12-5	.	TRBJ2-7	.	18	TGTGCTAGTGGTTTGGGCCTTACCCCGGGAAGGGGATCCTACGAGCAGTACTTC	CASGLGLTPGRGSYEQYF
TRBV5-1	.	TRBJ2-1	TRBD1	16	TGCGCCAGCAGCTTGGTTGGGACAGGGGGACACAATGAGCAGTTCTTC	CASSLVGTGGHNEQFF
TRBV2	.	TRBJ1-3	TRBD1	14	TGTGCCAGCAGGGACAGGCCCTCTGGAAACACCATATATTTT	CASRDRPSGNTIYF
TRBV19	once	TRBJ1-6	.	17	TGTGCCAGTAGTACCATGTGGAAGGAGGGGAGAAAATCACCCCTCCACTTT	CASSTMWKEGRKSPLHF
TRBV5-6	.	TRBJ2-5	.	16	TGTGCCAGCAGCCCCCCGCGGGGGCATCTCCAAGAGACCCAGTACTTC	CASSPPRGHLQETQYF
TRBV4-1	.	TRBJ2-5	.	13	TGCGCCAGCAGCCGGGGGGCCGGAGAGACCCAGTACTTC	CASSRGAGETQYF
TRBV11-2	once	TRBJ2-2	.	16	TGTGCCAGCAGCTTAACGGGCGGAAAGGGCACCGGGGAGCTGTTTTTT	CASSLTGGKGTGELFF
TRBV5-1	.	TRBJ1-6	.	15	TGCGCCAGCAGCTTGATGGGGGACGGTAATTCACCCCTCCACTTT	CASSLMGDGNSPLHF
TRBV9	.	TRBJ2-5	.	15	TGTGCCAGCAACTCCGACGGGACGCGGACGGAGACCCAGTACTTC	CASNSDGTRTETQYF
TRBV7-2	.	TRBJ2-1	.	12	TGTGCCAGCATCTCCGGGGGCAATGAGCAGTTCTTC	CASISGGNEQFF